A selection of T cell receptor beta chains follows, all from one sample in a study of high-grade serous ovarian cancer treatment subgroups. Sequencing was performed with immunoSEQ multiplex PCR; in TCRdb, only in-frame clones are kept and a portion is missing. The table shows tens of thousands of clones, with about 86% occurring only once. The sample was tumor tissue. These receptors were obtained from a human donor with high-grade serous ovarian cancer. CDR3s include the opening cysteine and the closing phenylalanine or tryptophan. A D gene is named only where the DNA matches it firmly. Clone size is shown for a subset of rows, as once, few, many or a class of expanded clone.

>TRBV4-1|few|TRBJ1-5|NA
TGCGCCAGCAGCCTCGACGGTGGCAATCAGCCCCAGCATTTT
CASSLDGGNQPQHF
>TRBV11-2|NA|TRBJ1-1|NA
TGTGCCAGCAGCTCCTACAGGAACACTGAAGCTTTCTTT
CASSSYRNTEAFF
>TRBV7-3|NA|TRBJ2-2|NA
TGTGCCAGCAGCTTATATCACGGAGGGCCAACCACCGGGGAGCTGTTTTTT
CASSLYHGGPTTGELFF
>TRBV2|NA|TRBJ1-5|TRBD1
TGTGCCAGCAGCCGGGGACAGTCAAATCAGCCCCAGCATTTT
CASSRGQSNQPQHF
>TRBV4-2|NA|TRBJ2-7|TRBD2
TGTGCCAGCAGCCAAGATAGCGGGAGCTCCTACGAGCAGTACTTC
CASSQDSGSSYEQYF
>TRBV2|NA|TRBJ1-2|TRBD1
TGTGCCAGCAGTGAAGGGACAGGGGGTAACTATGGCTACACCTTC
CASSEGTGGNYGYTF
>TRBV21-1|few|TRBJ1-2|NA
TGTGCCAGCAGCAAAGTGAGGACAGATTATGGCTACACCTTC
CASSKVRTDYGYTF
>TRBV7-6|NA|TRBJ2-7|TRBD2
TGTGCCAGCAGCGCTGAACTAGCGGGAGGAGACGAGCAGTACTTC
CASSAELAGGDEQYF
>TRBV2|NA|TRBJ2-3|TRBD2
TGTGCCAGCAGTGAAGGGGTAGCGGGAGGGGGCACAGATACGCAGTATTTT
CASSEGVAGGGTDTQYF
>TRBV7-6|NA|TRBJ2-3|NA
TGTGCCAGCAGCTTAGACTCTGTAGATTGGGATACGCAGTATTTT
CASSLDSVDWDTQYF
>TRBV5-6|NA|TRBJ2-3|NA
TGTGCCAGCAGCTTGGTTACCTCGGCGGATACGCAGTATTTT
CASSLVTSADTQYF
>TRBV2|few|TRBJ1-5|NA
TGTGCCAGCGCAAAGAGGGGGAGGGACCAGCCCCAGCATTTT
CASAKRGRDQPQHF
>TRBV30|NA|TRBJ2-5|NA
TGTGCCTGGAGTTTCGGGGGCGCGGAGACCCAGTACTTC
CAWSFGGAETQYF
>TRBV2|NA|TRBJ1-4|NA
TGTGCCAGTAGATTACAGGCTTCATATGAAAAACTGTTTTTT
CASRLQASYEKLFF
>TRBV7-2|NA|TRBJ2-3|NA
TGTGCCAGCAGCCCAAATTGGGGTAGGGGCACAGATACGCAGTATTTT
CASSPNWGRGTDTQYF
>TRBV10-3|NA|TRBJ2-1|TRBD1
TGTGCCATAGGGACAGGGCTGGACAATGAGCAGTTCTTC
CAIGTGLDNEQFF
>TRBV18|NA|TRBJ2-1|TRBD2
TGTGCCAGCTCACGGACTAGCGGGAGCTCCTACAATGAGCAGTTCTTC
CASSRTSGSSYNEQFF
>TRBV19|NA|TRBJ2-3|TRBD1
TGTGCCAGCGCCTCCCCCGGGACAGGGGTCACAGATACGCAGTATTTT
CASASPGTGVTDTQYF